This entry lists 26 T cell receptor beta chains sequenced from one sample in a study of cytomegalovirus exposure and HLA in healthy donors. Vbeta (60) and Jbeta (13) primers were used in the PCR. Assay: immunoSEQ multiplex PCR; the TCRdb copy retains only in-frame clones and omits some. Among 150,000 to 200,000 clones listed, about three quarters were seen once. Sequenced sample: PBMCs. Source of these receptors: a female donor in good health and CMV-seronegative.

This clone was recorded only once. The chain carries TRBV9 and TRBJ2-7; weak D call: TRBD1 (5 bases). Trimming pared 4 bases from V and 0 bases from J, leaving 23 bases between. The germline V gene has CDR1 SGDLS and CDR2 YYNGEE. The CDR3 is 18 residues long. The CDR3 DNA is TGTGCCAGCAGCCCCAGCCCGTTTCAGGGCCCTATCTCCTACGAGCAGTACTTC. It encodes CASSPSPFQGPISYEQYF. Full variable domain (outside the CDR3, taken from reference TRBV9 and TRBJ2-7): DSGVTQTPKHLITATGQRVTLRCSPRSGDLSVYWYQQSLDQGLQFLIQYYNGEERAKGNILERFSAQQFPDLHSELNLSSLELGDSALYFCASSPSPFQGPISYEQYFGPGTRLTVT.

This chain joins TRBV12-5 and TRBJ1-2; D might be TRBD1 (6 bases). This CDR3 is built from 15 residues. The V gene lost 2 bases and the J gene lost 4 bases, with 14 bases spanning the gap. Germline V gene lookup returns CDR1 LGHNT and CDR2 FRNRAP. Here the CDR3 reads CASGLSPGALYGYTF. In DNA form, the CDR3 reads TGTGCTAGTGGTTTGTCCCCAGGGGCCCTCTATGGCTACACCTTC.

This sequence joins TRBV4-3 and TRBJ2-7; D is possibly TRBD2 (5 bases). The CDR3 loop spans 14 amino acids. The V gene lost 0 bases and the J gene lost 3 bases, with 9 bases spanning the gap. Germline loops: CDR1 LGHNA, CDR2 YSLEER. CDR3 loop: CASSQEVGSYEQYF. For the CDR3, the DNA is TGCGCCAGCAGCCAAGAGGTGGGGAGCTACGAGCAGTACTTC.

The rearrangement uses TRBV13 and TRBJ1-4, with D unclear. The CDR3 runs 15 residues. CDR1 is PRHDT and CDR2 is FYEKMQ in the germline V gene (reference sequence). The germline V and J ends were trimmed by 2 bases and 1 base, with 8 bases remaining between them. The CDR3, as DNA: TGTGCCAGCAGCTTAAATGCAGGAACTAATGAAAAACTGTTTTTT. Protein: CASSLNAGTNEKLFF.

The chain couples TRBV28 to TRBJ1-5, with D possibly matching TRBD1 (6 bases). The CDR3 totals 16 residues. V was trimmed by 6 bases and J by 0 bases, leaving 15 bases between them. The germline V gene encodes CDR1 MDHEN and CDR2 SYDVKM. The CDR3 bases are TGTGCCAGCAGATCAGGGGCGGGGGTTAGCAATCAGCCCCAGCATTTT. Translated: CASRSGAGVSNQPQHF.

The chain carries TRBV7-6 and TRBJ2-7, with a possible D match to TRBD1 (6 bases). Per germline, CDR1 SGHVS and CDR2 FNYEAQ. This CDR3 is built from 15 residues. The ends were cut back, 0 bases at V and 1 base at J, with 10 bases in the middle. CDR3 residues: CASSLAGAPSYEQYF. The CDR3 DNA reads TGTGCCAGCAGCTTAGCGGGGGCCCCTTCCTACGAGCAGTACTTC.

This sequence joins TRBV4-3 and TRBJ1-3; TRBD1 is a possible D gene (5 bases). Looked up from germline, CDR1 is LGHNA and CDR2 is YSLEER. The CDR3 length is 17 residues. V was clipped by 0 bases and J by 1 base, with 13 bases between them. CDR3 coding DNA: TGCGCCAGCAGCCAAGATACGCCCCCAGGGTCTGGAAACACCATATATTTT. Its protein is CASSQDTPPGSGNTIYF.

The chain combines TRBV6-5 with TRBJ1-2; no clear D. CDR3 size: 13 residues. The V gene's germline CDR1 is MNHEY and CDR2 SVGAGI. The V end lost 3 bases, the J end lost 7 bases, and 12 bases lay between the germline ends. The CDR3 coding sequence is TGTGCCAGCAGTTATCTGGGTAGAGGTGGCTACACCTTC. Residues: CASSYLGRGGYTF.

V usage is TRBV19 and J usage is TRBJ2-3; perhaps TRBD2 as D (6 bases). The CDR3 sequence is 16 residues long. V was trimmed by 4 bases and J by 0 bases, leaving 14 bases between them. Per germline, CDR1 LNHDA and CDR2 SQIVND (reference sequence). The CDR3 bases are TGTGCCAGTAGTAGGGACTCTGTGCCGAGCACAGATACGCAGTATTTT. As protein: CASSRDSVPSTDTQYF.

This chain joins TRBV19 and TRBJ2-7; D is possibly TRBD2 (6 bases). CDR1 LNHDA and CDR2 SQIVND come from the germline V gene (reference sequence). Trimming took off 3 bases at V and 4 bases at J, with 10 bases between the two ends. CDR3 length equals 13 residues. The CDR3: CASSMSRGYEQYF. The CDR3, as DNA: TGTGCCAGTAGTATGTCTCGGGGGTACGAGCAGTACTTC.

V and J are TRBV28 and TRBJ1-5; the match to TRBD1 covers 8 bases. This CDR3 is 15 amino acids long. Trimming cost V 4 bases and J 4 bases; bases outside gene matches: 6. The germline gives CDR1 MDHEN, CDR2 SYDVKM. Here the CDR3 DNA reads TGTGCCAGCAGTTGGCTTGACAGGGGAAATCAGCCCCAGCATTTT. This encodes CASSWLDRGNQPQHF.

The chain combines TRBV19 with TRBJ1-5, with 7 nucleotides matching TRBD1. Losses at the gene ends were 8 bases for V and 5 bases for J; bases not matched to a gene: 9. The CDR3 is 14 amino acids. Germline V gives CDR1 LNHDA, CDR2 SQIVND (reference sequence). CDR3 region: CASHIRDSYQPQHF. The CDR3 region has the DNA TGTGCCAGTCATATTAGGGACAGCTATCAGCCCCAGCATTTT.

The chain uses TRBV28 and TRBJ2-3; weak D call: TRBD2 (6 bases). Per the germline V gene, CDR1 is MDHEN and CDR2 is SYDVKM. With 5 bases removed from V and 0 bases from J, the gap between germline ends came to 9 bases. The CDR3 is made up of 14 amino acids. The CDR3 region is CASSLEGSTDTQYF. The DNA for the CDR3 is TGTGCCAGCAGTCTGGAGGGTAGCACAGATACGCAGTATTTT.

The rearrangement joins TRBV4-1 to TRBJ2-7; D ambiguous. Trimming left V 0 bases short and J 6 bases short, with 6 bases between. This CDR3 contains 12 residues. Germline assignment: CDR1 MGHRA and CDR2 YSYEKL. The CDR3 DNA sequence: TGCGCCAGCAGCCAAGAATTCGGCGAGCAGTACTTC. Its translation: CASSQEFGEQYF.

The chain couples TRBV7-2 to TRBJ2-3; D might be TRBD2 (6 bases). Per the germline V gene, CDR1 is SGHTA and CDR2 is FQGNSA. Trimming removed 8 bases at V and 7 bases at J, with 22 bases between. CDR3 length: 15 residues. The DNA of the CDR3 is TGTGCCAGCGATCCCCGGGGGAGCCCGTGGCATACGCAGTATTTT. Its protein is CASDPRGSPWHTQYF.

This chain uses TRBV9 with TRBJ2-3; D not resolved. The CDR3 has 14 residues. The V end lost 0 bases, the J end lost 2 bases, and 7 bases lay between the germline ends. Germline V gene lookup returns CDR1 SGDLS and CDR2 YYNGEE. CDR3 region: CASSVDSSTDTQYF. The DNA for the CDR3 is TGTGCCAGCAGCGTAGACTCGTCCACAGATACGCAGTATTTT.

V usage is TRBV27 and J usage is TRBJ1-5; D uncertain. The CDR3 has 14 amino acids. V dropped 5 bases and J dropped 4 bases, with 12 bases sitting between them. Per germline, CDR1 MNHEY and CDR2 SMNVEV (reference sequence). The CDR3 DNA follows: TGTGCCAGCAGTCCCGGGGTTTCGAATCAGCCCCAGCATTTT. The encoded protein is CASSPGVSNQPQHF.

V and J are TRBV2 and TRBJ1-1; a possible D gene is TRBD1 (5 bases). The CDR3 contains 14 residues. CDR1 and CDR2 (germline): SNHLY, FYNNEI. Trimming stripped 6 bases from V and 3 bases from J, with 14 bases between. CDR3 protein: CASRKTGGDTEAFF. CDR3 coding DNA: TGTGCCAGCAGGAAAACGGGGGGGGACACTGAAGCTTTCTTT.

V usage is TRBV14 and J usage is TRBJ2-7; TRBD2 agrees at 11 bases. V was clipped by 2 bases and J by 7 bases; unmatched bases: 7. In germline, CDR1 is SGHDN, CDR2 FVKESK. The length of the CDR3 is 15 residues. CDR3 nucleotide sequence: TGTGCCAGCAGCCAATTAGCGGGAGGGCCGGGTGAGCAGTACTTC. Its translation is CASSQLAGGPGEQYF. Full variable domain (outside the CDR3, taken from reference TRBV14 and TRBJ2-7): EAGVTQFPSHSVIEKGQTVTLRCDPISGHDNLYWYRRVMGKEIKFLLHFVKESKQDESGMPNNRFLAERTGGTYSTLKVQPAELEDSGVYFCASSQLAGGPGEQYFGPGTRLTVT.

This sequence joins TRBV6-1 and TRBJ2-2; a possible D gene is TRBD1 (6 bases). The length of the CDR3 is 14 residues. Germline V CDR1 and CDR2: MNHNS, SASEGT. Between the trimmed V and J ends, which lost 8 bases and 8 bases, there was a span of 18 bases. The CDR3 here is CASFPGHPMGELFF. In DNA form, the CDR3 reads TGTGCCAGCTTTCCGGGACATCCCATGGGGGAGCTGTTTTTT.

The chain has TRBV7-2 and TRBJ2-2; possibly TRBD2 for D (5 bases). Trimming pared 4 bases from V and 1 base from J, leaving 7 bases between. CDR3 length: 14 residues. Germline CDR1 and CDR2: SGHTA and FQGNSA. In DNA, the CDR3 is TGTGCCAGCAGCTCGAGCGGGAACACCGGGGAGCTGTTTTTT. It translates to CASSSSGNTGELFF.

The chain joins TRBV6-4 to TRBJ2-2; a possible D gene is TRBD1 (6 bases). CDR3 length: 14 amino acids. Germline V gives CDR1 MRHNA, CDR2 SNTAGT. Trimming took 2 bases from V and 4 from J, leaving 8 bases between them. The CDR3 sequence: CASSDEGVTGELFF. CDR3 DNA sequence: TGTGCCAGCAGTGACGAGGGGGTCACCGGGGAGCTGTTTTTT.

The chain uses TRBV19 and TRBJ2-6; a possible D gene is TRBD1 (5 bases). V lost 2 bases, J lost 0 bases, and 5 bases lay in between. The CDR3 runs to 15 residues. Germline V gene sequence: CDR1 LNHDA, CDR2 SQIVND (reference sequence). CDR3 amino acids: CASSIRGSGANVLTF. The CDR3 DNA sequence: TGTGCCAGTAGTATAAGGGGCTCTGGGGCCAACGTCCTGACTTTC.

The chain joins TRBV6-1 to TRBJ1-1, with TRBD1 matching 7 bases. This CDR3 has 13 amino acids. After removal of 5 bases from V and 4 bases from J, the junction contained 4 bases not matched to a gene. Germline lookup yields CDR1 MNHNS and CDR2 SASEGT. This chain's CDR3 is CASSFRQGTEAFF. CDR3 in DNA: TGTGCCAGCAGTTTTCGACAGGGCACTGAAGCTTTCTTT.

The gene calls are TRBV27 and TRBJ2-5; tentatively, D is TRBD1 (6 bases). The J call is uncertain, as TRBJ2-7 better fits the DNA end. The CDR3 has 14 residues. Germline V gene lookup returns CDR1 MNHEY and CDR2 SMNVEV (reference sequence). CDR3 sequence (DNA): TGTGCCAGCAGTTTCCAGGGGCTTTCCTACGAGCAGTACTTC. Translation gives CASSFQGLSYEQYF.

The chain has TRBV4-3 and TRBJ2-1; 9 nucleotides align to TRBD2. Germline V gives CDR1 LGHNA, CDR2 YSLEER. Losses at the gene ends were 0 bases for V and 9 bases for J; bases not matched to a gene: 12. This CDR3 is 17 amino acids long. The CDR3 DNA sequence: TGCGCCAGCAGCCAAGATATGGCGGGGGGGCCTCGGGGTGAGCAGTTCTTC. This gives the protein CASSQDMAGGPRGEQFF.